This T cell receptor (beta chain) was sequenced for a study of early T cells in non-severe SARS-CoV-2 infection (dated by TCRdb to 2020 to 2022). In the study overall: Because TCR sequencing relied on bulk RNA taken from unsorted whole blood, pairing of alpha and beta chains was not possible. Paper-wide results and their limitations: VDJdb matching was skewed toward anti-spike CD8 responses and likely underestimated virus-specific expansions by missing private and CD4 specificities.

Library preparation employed 5' RACE. Sequenced on a NextSeq 500. Unique molecular identifiers were attached to individual cDNA molecules in the TCR library protocol so that sequencing error and PCR bias could be corrected. Both TCR alpha and beta chains were sequenced, and tight co-correlation was observed between alpha and beta sequence abundances in each sample. Per the authors' processing: V gene, J gene and CDR3 annotation of TCR sequences was performed with Decombinator V4. TCRs were defined as expanded if a significant change between any two time points was detected under a Poisson model with p below 0.0001. Abundances of TCRs were expressed as counts per million after normalisation to the total number of TCRs sequenced in each sample. MAIT TCRs were defined by TRAV1-2 paired with TRAJ12, TRAJ20 or TRAJ33, and iNKT TCRs by TRAV10 paired with TRAJ18. VDJdb, accessed 1 November 2021, was searched for CMV, EBV and SARS-CoV-2 annotated TCRs, excluding TCRs annotated for multiple antigens. The public reads were quality trimmed at Q25 with fastp and then assembled into clones with MiXCR by TCRdb, keeping productive beta chains. Identical CDR3 proteins give one entry, which carries the most common genes and DNA. TCRdb, rather than the study authors, made the V and J calls. The sample table contains 45,000 or so distinct CDR3 sequences; only one count was recorded for around 6.8% of them. Together, the top ten hold roughly 8% of the sample.

This clonotype was counted between two and nine times. Its antigen is unknown. The input lacks base qualities; no much larger clone sits a single base away. The CDR3 numbers 12 residues from cysteine through phenylalanine. Just CDR3 DNA is preserved here, 36 bases in frame from base 1. Trimming leaves V shorter by 6 bases and J shorter by 4 bases, with the junction holding 3 bases beyond the gene matches. CDR1 ENHRY and CDR2 SYGVKD are derived from the germline V gene. This was a case-control study nested in a cohort of healthcare workers in London, UK, who had nasopharyngeal swab PCR tests and blood samples taken every week. Healthcare workers were recruited between 23 and 31 March 2020, during the week of the UK lockdown, and were followed weekly for up to about 15 weeks.

The receptor's source is an adult who was a healthcare worker with PCR-confirmed SARS-CoV-2 infection or an uninfected control (not recorded which). The sequenced sample consisted of whole blood. This chain joins TRBV10-3 to TRBJ2-7; 7 bases in the junction line up with TRBD1. The sequence in DNA is TGTGCCATCAGGATGACAGGGTACGAGCAGTACTTC. Its protein is CAIRMTGYEQYF.